Detailed here is one T cell receptor beta chain. The antigen remains unidentified. The record originates from a study of CD8+CD57+ T cells in acquired aplastic anemia. Overall study results and limits: Some 30 shared CD8+ CDR3s appeared highly expressed within patients' immunodominant clones.

For CDR3 and TCR beta VDJ profiling, genomic DNA was the template used. TCRdb reprocessed the reads with MiXCR, giving one entry per CDR3 protein. The data hold approximately 170,000 distinct CDR3 sequences, with 63% observed a single time. What was sequenced was sorted CD4+, CD8+, or CD8+CD57+ T cells (not recorded which) from PBMCs. The origin of this receptor is a human donor in good health.

The CDR3 here is CSARGDRPSYEQYF. The CDR3 DNA is TGCAGTGCTAGGGGGGACCGACCTTCCTACGAGCAGTACTTC. The chain uses TRBV20-1 and TRBJ2-7; either TRBD1 or TRBD2 may supply D (5 bases each). CDR1 DFQATT and CDR2 SNEGSKA come from the germline V gene (reference sequence). V was cut by 3 bases and J by 1 base, with 13 bases left in between. The CDR3 contains 14 residues.